The clone carrying this TCR beta chain was detected only a few times. Authors' analysis steps: Reference gene primers were amplified, and this amplification served to estimate nucleated cell counts. Some clones are missing from TCRdb's copy, which holds only in-frame ones; the method was immunoSEQ multiplex PCR. V and J calls and clone size are copied from that table; D and trimming were computed from the DNA. The sample has approximately 180,000 clones, roughly 80% seen once; the top ten hold roughly 17%. Germline V gene lookup returns CDR1 SGHAT and CDR2 FQNNGV. The ends were cut back, 6 bases at V and 7 bases at J, with 15 bases in the middle. The CDR3 sequence is 14 residues long. The data originate from a study of blood T cell repertoires in COVID-19. Two negative PCRs, clearance, or symptom resolution were required of recovered Cohort 3 donors.

The rearrangement joins TRBV11-2 to TRBJ1-4; a possible D gene is TRBD1 (6 bases). Sequenced: PBMCs or T cells enriched from blood (not recorded which). The origin of this receptor is a woman in her fifties or sixties who had recovered from COVID-19. CDR3 sequence (DNA): TGTGCCAGCAGACGGCAGGGGTCTAGTGAAAAACTGTTTTTT. Protein: CASRRQGSSEKLFF.